These T cell receptor beta chains were read from a single sample in a study of cytomegalovirus exposure and HLA in healthy donors. Here immunoSEQ multiplex PCR was the method, and the copy in TCRdb shows in-frame clones only, minus some. Of some 100,000 clones listed, around three quarters are singletons. Specimen: PBMCs. Receptors were obtained from a female donor in good health and CMV-seropositive. CDR3s include the opening cysteine and the closing phenylalanine or tryptophan. The D gene is left open where the match is weak. Clone size is not always given. Where it is, it says once, few, many or a class for expanded clones.

14	-	TRBV11-3	TRBJ2-2	-	CAGSLYVNTGELFF	TGTGCCGGCAGCTTATATGTGAACACCGGGGAACTGTTTTTT
16	once	TRBV5-4	TRBJ2-3	-	CASSLAGALSTDTQYF	TGTGCCAGCAGCCTAGCAGGGGCCCTAAGCACAGATACGCAGTATTTT
15	-	TRBV4-1	TRBJ1-1	-	CASSQDKEVNTEAFF	TGCGCCAGCAGCCAAGACAAAGAGGTCAACACTGAAGCTTTCTTT
16	-	TRBV5-6	TRBJ1-3	-	CASSTVTASSGNTIYF	TGTGCCAGCAGCACCGTGACAGCGAGCTCTGGAAACACCATATATTTT
14	-	TRBV29-1	TRBJ1-2	TRBD1	CSVEDRRQGHGYTF	TGCAGCGTTGAAGATAGGAGACAGGGACATGGCTACACCTTC
14	-	TRBV7-9	TRBJ1-2	TRBD1	CASSLRTGDYGYTF	TGTGCCAGCAGCTTAAGGACAGGTGACTATGGCTACACCTTC
17	-	TRBV6-1	TRBJ2-3	-	CASSEAVRGGRTDTQYF	TGTGCCAGCAGTGAAGCGGTCAGGGGCGGACGCACAGATACGCAGTATTTT
15	-	TRBV7-9	TRBJ2-1	-	CASSLGLAQVDEQFF	TGTGCCAGCAGCCTGGGACTGGCTCAAGTCGATGAGCAGTTCTTC
14	-	TRBV5-5	TRBJ1-5	-	CASSLLGHLGPQHF	TGTGCCAGCAGCTTGCTGGGACACCTAGGGCCCCAGCATTTT
14	-	TRBV5-4	TRBJ2-1	-	CASSLSPLGGEQFF	TGTGCCAGCAGCTTGTCTCCTTTAGGGGGTGAGCAGTTCTTC
13	-	TRBV7-9	TRBJ1-3	-	CASSHSSGNTIYF	TGTGCCAGCAGTCACAGCTCTGGAAACACCATATATTTT
15	-	TRBV19	TRBJ2-1	TRBD2	CASSIGSSGFDEQFF	TGTGCCAGTAGTATAGGATCTAGCGGGTTTGATGAGCAGTTCTTC
18	-	TRBV30	TRBJ2-2	TRBD2	CAWSPGLAGGLNTGELFF	TGTGCCTGGAGTCCGGGACTAGCGGGGGGCTTGAACACCGGGGAGCTGTTTTTT
14	-	TRBV15	TRBJ2-5	-	CATSRGDSGETQYF	TGTGCCACCAGCAGAGGGGACAGCGGGGAGACCCAGTACTTC
17	few	TRBV4-1	TRBJ2-1	TRBD2	CASSQGGTSGRVDEQFF	TGCGCCAGCAGCCAAGGGGGGACTAGCGGGAGGGTGGATGAGCAGTTCTTC
14	-	TRBV7-2	TRBJ2-3	TRBD2	CASRTSGGTDTQYF	TGTGCCAGCAGAACTAGCGGAGGCACAGATACGCAGTATTTT
13	-	TRBV7-8	TRBJ2-1	TRBD2	CASSSGTSGYQFF	TGTGCCAGCAGCTCCGGGACTAGCGGATATCAGTTCTTC
16	few	TRBV2	TRBJ2-1	-	CASSRDFSSSYNEQFF	TGTGCCAGCAGTAGGGACTTCTCGAGCTCCTACAATGAGCAGTTCTTC
14	few	TRBV19	TRBJ1-1	-	CASRRGGLNTEAFF	TGTGCCAGTCGTCGGGGGGGCCTGAACACTGAAGCTTTCTTT
14	-	TRBV6-1	TRBJ2-3	-	CASSLQATTDTQYF	TGTGCCAGCAGTCTCCAGGCAACCACAGATACGCAGTATTTT
12	-	TRBV7-9	TRBJ1-1	-	CASSSQGQEAFF	TGTGCCAGCAGCTCACAGGGCCAGGAAGCTTTCTTT
14	-	TRBV10-2	TRBJ2-2	TRBD1	CASVGQGRVGELFF	TGCGCCAGCGTGGGACAGGGGCGAGTCGGGGAGCTGTTTTTT
12	few	TRBV7-9	TRBJ1-2	-	CSSSWASGGYTF	TGTTCCAGCAGCTGGGCGAGCGGGGGCTACACCTTC
16	-	TRBV5-1	TRBJ1-2	-	CASSKLGGGTNYGYTF	TGCGCCAGCAGCAAGCTTGGGGGCGGAACTAACTATGGCTACACCTTC
15	-	TRBV6-5	TRBJ2-2	-	CASSAGVPNTGELFF	TGTGCCAGCAGTGCAGGGGTGCCCAACACCGGGGAGCTGTTTTTT
17	-	TRBV5-1	TRBJ2-7	TRBD2	CASSQPGLAEYSYEQYF	TGCGCCAGCAGCCAGCCGGGACTAGCGGAGTACTCCTACGAGCAGTACTTC
14	-	TRBV11-2	TRBJ1-3	-	CASSPSPGGNTIYF	TGTGCCAGCAGCCCAAGTCCGGGGGGGAACACCATATATTTT
13	-	TRBV18	TRBJ1-5	-	CASSHNSNQPQHF	TGTGCCAGCTCCCACAATAGCAATCAGCCCCAGCATTTT
15	-	TRBV27	TRBJ1-4	TRBD1	CASSLSWDRVEKLFF	TGTGCCAGCAGTTTATCGTGGGACAGGGTAGAAAAACTGTTTTTT
16	-	TRBV11-1	TRBJ2-7	TRBD2	CASSLWVAGLSYEQYF	TGTGCCAGCAGCCTCTGGGTAGCGGGGCTCTCCTACGAGCAGTACTTC
14	-	TRBV7-9	TRBJ2-7	-	CSSSLGAGSYEQYF	TGTTCCAGCAGCTTAGGGGCAGGGTCCTACGAGCAGTACTTC
18	few	TRBV5-4	TRBJ2-1	TRBD2	CASSSSRGAGDTYNEQFF	TGTGCCAGCAGCTCCTCCCGTGGTGCGGGAGATACCTACAATGAGCAGTTCTTC
16	-	TRBV5-1	TRBJ1-3	TRBD1	CASSLGDRLSGNTIYF	TGCGCCAGCAGCTTGGGGGACAGGCTCTCTGGAAACACCATATATTTT
17	-	TRBV27	TRBJ2-3	TRBD2	CASSLRRLADPTDTQYF	TGTGCCAGCAGTTTGCGTCGGCTAGCGGACCCCACAGATACGCAGTATTTT
17	-	TRBV15	TRBJ1-1	-	CATSRVRAGGVEGEAFF	TGTGCCACCAGCAGAGTTCGGGCAGGCGGGGTGGAGGGTGAAGCTTTCTTT
14	-	TRBV6-1	TRBJ2-7	TRBD2	CASSRREGPYEQYF	TGTGCCAGCAGCCGGCGGGAGGGCCCCTACGAGCAGTACTTC
12	-	TRBV2	TRBJ2-1	TRBD2	CASSGTINEQFF	TGTGCCAGCAGCGGGACTATCAATGAGCAGTTCTTC
15	-	TRBV27	TRBJ2-7	TRBD1	CASWRGGRSPYEQYF	TGTGCCAGCTGGAGAGGGGGCAGATCACCCTACGAGCAGTACTTC
14	once	TRBV5-1	TRBJ2-7	TRBD1	CASSSGTGTYEQYF	TGCGCCAGCAGCTCAGGGACAGGTACCTACGAGCAGTACTTC
17	-	TRBV19	TRBJ2-1	TRBD2	CASSGTSGRSSYNEQFF	TGTGCCAGTAGTGGGACTAGCGGGAGGAGCTCCTACAATGAGCAGTTCTTC
14	-	TRBV6-5	TRBJ2-7	-	CASSQSGAPYEQYF	TGTGCCAGCAGTCAATCAGGGGCCCCCTACGAGCAGTACTTC
14	-	TRBV7-2	TRBJ2-7	TRBD1	CASSVTGGPGEQYF	TGTGCCAGCAGCGTCACAGGGGGCCCTGGCGAGCAGTACTTC
17	few	TRBV18	TRBJ1-2	-	CASSPWASGGPNYGYTF	TGTGCCAGCTCACCATGGGCCAGCGGGGGGCCTAACTATGGCTACACCTTC
16	once	TRBV2	TRBJ2-7	TRBD2	CASSESYGREIYEQYF	TGTGCCAGCAGTGAGTCGTACGGGAGGGAAATCTACGAGCAGTACTTC
14	-	TRBV6-4	TRBJ2-1	-	CASSPSVLYNEQFF	TGTGCCAGCAGCCCTAGCGTGCTTTACAATGAGCAGTTCTTC
16	-	TRBV5-4	TRBJ2-2	TRBD1	CASSLRPGGATGELFF	TGTGCCAGCAGCTTACGTCCAGGGGGCGCGACCGGGGAGCTGTTTTTT
13	-	TRBV9	TRBJ2-1	-	CASSGWGPNEQFF	TGTGCCAGCAGCGGTTGGGGGCCCAATGAGCAGTTCTTC
16	-	TRBV19	TRBJ2-1	TRBD1	CASSALTGVRYNEQFF	TGTGCCAGTAGCGCCTTGACAGGGGTAAGGTACAATGAGCAGTTCTTC
13	few	TRBV5-1	TRBJ1-2	-	CASSLREGYGYTF	TGCGCCAGCAGCTTGAGGGAGGGGTATGGCTACACCTTC
12	-	TRBV9	TRBJ1-1	-	CASSWRPGEAFF	TGTGCCAGCAGCTGGAGACCTGGTGAAGCTTTCTTT
16	-	TRBV7-2	TRBJ2-5	-	CASSPYSGAPWETQYF	TGTGCCAGCAGCCCCTACTCAGGGGCCCCGTGGGAGACCCAGTACTTC
14	-	TRBV6-6	TRBJ2-3	-	CASRKQGSTDTQYF	TGTGCCAGCAGAAAACAGGGTAGCACAGATACGCAGTATTTT
15	-	TRBV7-2	TRBJ2-1	-	CAIPVIRGRGNEQFF	TGTGCCATTCCAGTAATCAGGGGAAGGGGAAATGAGCAGTTCTTC
14	-	TRBV6-5	TRBJ1-3	-	CASSTGFSGNTIYF	TGTGCCAGCTCCACAGGGTTCTCTGGAAACACCATATATTTT
15	-	TRBV7-2	TRBJ1-3	-	CASSRAGGYGNTIYF	TGTGCCAGCAGCCGGGCGGGGGGATACGGAAACACCATATATTTT
17	-	TRBV7-9	TRBJ1-1	TRBD1	CASSLARDRVRNTEAFF	TGTGCCAGCAGCTTAGCACGGGACAGGGTGAGAAACACTGAAGCTTTCTTT
17	-	TRBV4-2	TRBJ2-4	-	CASSPTRLNLAKNSQYF	TGTGCCAGCAGCCCTACCCGACTAAATCTGGCCAAAAACAGTCAGTACTTC
14	-	TRBV5-4	TRBJ1-1	-	CASSFYTRSTEAFF	TGTGCCAGCAGCTTCTATACCCGGAGCACTGAAGCTTTCTTT
16	-	TRBV5-1	TRBJ1-1	TRBD1	CASSSGQGGLYTEAFF	TGCGCCAGCAGCTCGGGACAGGGTGGATTGTACACTGAAGCTTTCTTT
15	once	TRBV6-5	TRBJ1-1	TRBD1	CASRHPGTGGGEAFF	TGTGCCAGCCGCCATCCGGGGACAGGGGGTGGTGAAGCTTTCTTT